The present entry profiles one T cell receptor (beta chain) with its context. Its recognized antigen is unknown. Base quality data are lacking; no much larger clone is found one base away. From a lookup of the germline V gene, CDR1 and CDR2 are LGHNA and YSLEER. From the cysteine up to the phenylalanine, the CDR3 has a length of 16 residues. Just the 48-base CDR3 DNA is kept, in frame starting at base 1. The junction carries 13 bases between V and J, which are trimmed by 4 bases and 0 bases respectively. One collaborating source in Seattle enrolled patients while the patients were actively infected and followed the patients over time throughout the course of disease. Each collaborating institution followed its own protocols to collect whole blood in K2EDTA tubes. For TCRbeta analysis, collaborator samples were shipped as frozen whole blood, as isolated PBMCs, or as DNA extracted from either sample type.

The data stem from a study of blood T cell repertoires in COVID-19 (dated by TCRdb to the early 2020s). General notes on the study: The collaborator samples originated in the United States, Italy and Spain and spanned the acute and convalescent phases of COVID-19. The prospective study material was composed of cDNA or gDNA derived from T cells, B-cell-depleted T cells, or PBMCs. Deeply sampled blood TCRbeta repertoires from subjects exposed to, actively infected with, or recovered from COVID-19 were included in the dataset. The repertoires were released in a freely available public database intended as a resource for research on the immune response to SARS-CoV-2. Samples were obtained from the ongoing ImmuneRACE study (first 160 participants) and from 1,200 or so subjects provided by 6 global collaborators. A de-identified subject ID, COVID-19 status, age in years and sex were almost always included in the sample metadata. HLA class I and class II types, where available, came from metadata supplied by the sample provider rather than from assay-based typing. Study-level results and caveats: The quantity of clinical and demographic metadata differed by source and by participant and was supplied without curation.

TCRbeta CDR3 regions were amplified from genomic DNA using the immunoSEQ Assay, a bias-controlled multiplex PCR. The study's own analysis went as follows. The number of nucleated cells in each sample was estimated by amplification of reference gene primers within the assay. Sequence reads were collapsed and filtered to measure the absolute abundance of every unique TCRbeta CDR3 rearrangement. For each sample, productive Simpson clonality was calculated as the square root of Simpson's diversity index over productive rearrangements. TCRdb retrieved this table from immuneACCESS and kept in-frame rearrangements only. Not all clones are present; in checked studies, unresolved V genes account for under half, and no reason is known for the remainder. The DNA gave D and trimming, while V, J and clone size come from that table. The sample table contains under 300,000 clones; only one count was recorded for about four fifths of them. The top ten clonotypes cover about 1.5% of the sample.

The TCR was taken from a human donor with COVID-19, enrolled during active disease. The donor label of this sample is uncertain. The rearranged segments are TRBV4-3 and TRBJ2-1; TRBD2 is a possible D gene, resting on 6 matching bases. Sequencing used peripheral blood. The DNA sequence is TGCGCCAGCAGCCGGGTAAAGGACTACTCCTACAATGAGCAGTTCTTC. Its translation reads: CASSRVKDYSYNEQFF.